This is a list of T cell receptor beta chains from one sample in a study of shared clonotypes between healthy human individuals. Only in-frame clones appear in the TCRdb table, and some are missing; sequencing was by immunoSEQ multiplex PCR. Here the sample spans roughly 2,000,000 clones, roughly 94% being singletons. Sequencing was performed on naive CD8+ T cells sorted from blood. These receptors were collected from a man between 18 and 29 years old in good health. Each CDR3 is given with its conserved first and last residue. A D gene is named only where the DNA matches it firmly. Where a row states a size, it is once, few, many or the class of an expanded clone; other rows omit it.

j_call | clone_size | cdr3_length | d_call | v_call | cdr3_aa | cdr3_nt
TRBJ2-3 | - | 14 | - | TRBV4-3 | CASSQDTTTDTQYF | TGCGCCAGCAGCCAAGACACTACCACAGATACGCAGTATTTT
TRBJ2-1 | - | 14 | TRBD2 | TRBV4-1 | CASSPSGVYNEQFF | TGCGCCAGCAGTCCCAGCGGGGTTTACAATGAGCAGTTCTTC
TRBJ2-7 | - | 14 | - | TRBV10-1 | CASSEGGSTREQYF | TGCGCCAGCTCCGAAGGAGGGTCGACGAGGGAGCAGTACTTC
TRBJ1-1 | - | 15 | - | TRBV7-2 | CASSLHPGQNTEAFF | TGTGCCAGCAGCTTGCACCCGGGACAGAACACTGAAGCTTTCTTT
TRBJ2-5 | - | 12 | - | TRBV10-2 | CASSGNQETQYF | TGCGCCAGCAGTGGAAACCAAGAGACCCAGTACTTC
TRBJ2-7 | once | 15 | TRBD2 | TRBV7-2 | CASSTAGTSGYEQYF | TGTGCCAGCAGCACTGCCGGGACTAGCGGGTACGAGCAGTACTTC
TRBJ1-1 | - | 16 | - | TRBV28 | CASSLSQGPLNTEAFF | TGTGCCAGCAGTTTATCTCAGGGGCCACTGAACACTGAAGCTTTCTTT
TRBJ2-7 | - | 14 | - | TRBV5-6 | CASSPGSLYYEQYF | TGTGCCAGCAGCCCTGGGAGCCTCTACTACGAGCAGTACTTC
TRBJ2-1 | - | 14 | - | TRBV6-5 | CASSYSGYYNEQFF | TGTGCCAGCAGTTACTCGGGGTACTACAATGAGCAGTTCTTC
TRBJ2-3 | - | 17 | TRBD1 | TRBV5-4 | CASSSGTGNEGRDTQYF | TGTGCCAGCAGCTCCGGGACAGGGAATGAGGGGCGGGATACGCAGTATTTT
TRBJ1-2 | - | 16 | - | TRBV2 | CASSYWGVGRDYGYTF | TGTGCCAGCAGTTACTGGGGCGTAGGAAGGGACTATGGCTACACCTTC
TRBJ2-7 | once | 13 | TRBD2 | TRBV5-4 | CASSAGLAYEQYF | TGTGCCAGCAGCGCCGGACTAGCGTACGAGCAGTACTTC
TRBJ2-2 | - | 16 | TRBD1 | TRBV7-9 | CASSTSGTGEPGELFF | TGTGCCAGCTCCACTTCTGGGACAGGGGAGCCCGGGGAGCTGTTTTTT
TRBJ1-2 | - | 14 | - | TRBV25-1 | CASSELADPYGYTF | TGTGCCAGCAGTGAACTTGCGGATCCCTATGGCTACACCTTC
TRBJ1-1 | - | 15 | - | TRBV5-4 | CASSEFGGPNTEAFF | TGTGCCAGCAGCGAGTTCGGGGGCCCGAACACTGAAGCTTTCTTT
TRBJ2-7 | - | 15 | - | TRBV4-1 | CASSYRGTPSYEQYF | TGCGCCAGCAGTTACCGGGGGACGCCCTCCTACGAGCAGTACTTC
TRBJ2-5 | once | 14 | TRBD2 | TRBV2 | CASTTSGSQETQYF | TGTGCCAGCACGACTAGCGGGAGTCAAGAGACCCAGTACTTC
TRBJ2-7 | few | 14 | TRBD1 | TRBV18 | CASSAGQGRYEQYF | TGTGCCAGCTCAGCGGGACAGGGCCGTTACGAGCAGTACTTC
TRBJ2-3 | - | 15 | TRBD1 | TRBV13 | CASSLKGQGTDTQYF | TGTGCCAGCAGCTTAAAAGGACAGGGCACAGATACGCAGTATTTT
TRBJ2-2 | - | 13 | TRBD1 | TRBV7-9 | CASSWTGTGELFF | TGTGCCAGCAGCTGGACAGGGACCGGGGAGCTGTTTTTT
TRBJ2-5 | - | 14 | - | TRBV28 | CASSFTNRVETQYF | TGTGCCAGCAGTTTCACCAACAGGGTTGAGACCCAGTACTTC
TRBJ1-2 | - | 14 | - | TRBV29-1 | CSVDVRDSQDGYTF | TGCAGCGTTGACGTCAGGGACTCGCAAGATGGCTACACCTTC
TRBJ2-7 | - | 14 | - | TRBV2 | CASTDGLLTYEQYF | TGTGCCAGCACCGACGGATTACTCACCTACGAGCAGTACTTC
TRBJ2-7 | - | 13 | - | TRBV7-6 | CASSLAASHEQYF | TGTGCCAGCAGCTTAGCCGCCAGCCACGAGCAGTACTTC
TRBJ2-5 | few | 13 | - | TRBV25-1 | CASSEWGEETQYF | TGTGCCAGCAGTGAATGGGGGGAAGAGACCCAGTACTTC
TRBJ2-7 | - | 16 | - | TRBV10-1 | CASSEMAWSSPYEQYF | TGCGCCAGCAGTGAGATGGCCTGGAGTTCTCCCTACGAGCAGTACTTC
TRBJ1-1 | - | 12 | - | TRBV27 | CASSQGGTEAFF | TGTGCCAGCAGTCAGGGTGGCACTGAAGCTTTCTTT
TRBJ2-7 | - | 12 | - | TRBV7-9 | CASSSVSYEQYF | TGTGCCAGCAGCTCCGTTTCTTACGAGCAGTACTTC
TRBJ2-3 | - | 16 | TRBD2 | TRBV7-2 | CASSLLAGVWTDTQYF | TGTGCCAGCAGCTTATTAGCGGGAGTATGGACAGATACGCAGTATTTT